This T cell receptor beta chain was retrieved from a study of T cell responses to AZD1222 COVID-19 vaccine. Broader study findings: Clonal diversity was possibly underestimated, and the donors were mostly white British, with more females.

The method was immunoSEQ multiplex PCR; TCRdb's version includes in-frame clones alone and lacks a portion of them. The repertoire holds roughly 100,000 clones, with around 91% as singletons. To note about this clone: Its antigen is not known.

CDR1 and CDR2 from the germline V gene are MNHEY and SMNVEV (reference sequence). The CDR3 extends over 17 amino acids. V dropped 5 bases and J dropped 0 bases, with 14 bases sitting between them. The chain joins TRBV27 to TRBJ1-6, with D hard to call. The receptor was derived from an adult in good health. Sequencing used peripheral blood, obtained on day 0 of AZD1222 vaccination. The CDR3 spells CASSANPTRSYNSPLHF. As DNA, the CDR3 is TGTGCCAGCAGTGCTAATCCCACTCGCTCCTATAATTCACCCCTCCACTTT.